This TCR beta chain came from a study of cytomegalovirus exposure and HLA in healthy donors. General observations from the study: Differences between HLA loci emerged in a later analysis of TCR association rates, with DRB1 most and HLA-C fewest. Cytomegalovirus status, reportedly, was diagnosed with high specificity and sensitivity by the classifier. The authors later found most CMV-associated TCR beta chains appeared HLA-restricted.

Turning to this clone: As yet, its antigen is unknown.

PCR primers comprised 60 Vbeta and 13 Jbeta primers. The method was immunoSEQ multiplex PCR; TCRdb's version includes in-frame clones alone and lacks a portion of them. The table has 100,000 to 120,000 clones, 60% to 80% seen once; the top ten hold roughly 8.3%. With 4 bases clipped from V and 4 bases from J, the junction kept 5 bases outside the gene matches. There are 14 residues in the CDR3. Looked up from germline, CDR1 is SGHRS and CDR2 is YFSETQ. Source material: PBMCs. The clonotype comes from a man between 18 and 29 years old in good health and CMV-seropositive. V gene TRBV5-1 combines with J gene TRBJ2-7, with 10 nucleotides matching TRBD1. The CDR3 DNA reads TGCGCCAGCAGCGGCCGGGACAGGGGTTACGAGCAGTACTTC. Protein: CASSGRDRGYEQYF.